The rows below give T cell receptor beta chains drawn from one sample of a study of prognosis after radiotherapy for stage I lung cancer. MiXCR, applied by TCRdb to the multiplex PCR reads, yields one record per CDR3 protein. The sample includes 11,000 to 15,000 distinct CDR3 sequences, about 37% seen only once; the top ten take less than 45%. The input for sequencing was PBMCs, taken before or after stereotactic body radiation therapy (not recorded which). The receptor source for this set is a donor over 45 with non-small cell lung cancer. Each CDR3 is given with its conserved first and last residue.

>TRBJ2-2|TRBV27
CASSLAGRVSTGELFF
>TRBJ1-1|TRBV6-1
CASAGGMNVAEAFF
>TRBJ1-6|TRBV7-6
CASSLTGSGNSPLHF
>TRBJ1-5|TRBV11-3
CASSLGGVGNQPQHF
>TRBJ2-7|TRBV12-3/TRBV12-4
CASSLLDHEQYF
>TRBJ2-7|TRBV4-2
CASSQTVSGSYEQYF
>TRBJ2-3|TRBV27
CASSRQGVADTQYF
>TRBJ1-1|TRBV7-9
CASSLDTEAFF
>TRBJ1-5|TRBV6-5
CASSLQGASQPQHF
>TRBJ2-2|TRBV18
CASSPLDSGGGELFF
>TRBJ1-3|TRBV9
CASSSRFSGNTIYF
>TRBJ1-5|TRBV12-3/TRBV12-4
CASTWGQGHRTQHF
>TRBJ2-6|TRBV28
CASSVVSGANVLTF
>TRBJ1-4|TRBV6-5
CASSWTATNEKLFF
>TRBJ2-2|TRBV5-6
CASSLLITEPPGELFF
>TRBJ1-6|TRBV12-3/TRBV12-4
CASSLWTKGILHF
>TRBJ2-2|TRBV6-1
CASVWLRAVPGELFF